Below are 23 T cell receptor beta chains sequenced from a single sample in a study of blood T cell repertoires in COVID-19. The table came from immunoSEQ multiplex PCR; TCRdb's copy has only in-frame clones and leaves some out. The sample lists about 370,000 clones; around 89% were seen once. Sequencing used peripheral blood. These TCRs come from a woman aged 30 to 39 with COVID-19, enrolled during active disease.

The DNA for the CDR3 is TGTGCCAGCAGCGGAACTAGAGAACTCATGAACACTGAAGCTTTCTTT. Its translation is CASSGTRELMNTEAFF. The V gene is TRBV5-6, the J gene TRBJ1-1; no clear D gene. The CDR3 length is 16 residues. Germline lookup yields CDR1 SGHDT and CDR2 YYEEEE. V was shortened by 4 bases and J by 0 bases, with 16 bases between the two germline ends.

This chain links TRBV3-1 (or the pseudogene TRBV3-2) with TRBJ1-3; D is possibly TRBD1 (5 bases). The CDR3 extends over 17 amino acids. Per the germline V gene, CDR1 is LGHDT and CDR2 is YNNKEL (reference sequence). V was trimmed by 0 bases and J by 0 bases, leaving 12 bases between them. CDR3 DNA: TGTGCCAGCAGCCAAGAAGTATTCGGGGGCTCTGGAAACACCATATATTTT. This encodes CASSQEVFGGSGNTIYF.

The rearrangement links TRBV28 to TRBJ2-7, with D maybe TRBD1 (6 bases). The CDR3 is 15 amino acids. The germline V gene has CDR1 MDHEN and CDR2 SYDVKM. Deletions cut 5 bases from V and 3 bases from J, with 17 bases between. The chain's CDR3 is CASSPQGTSNYEQYF. The CDR3 nucleotides read TGTGCCAGCAGTCCTCAGGGGACGTCGAACTACGAGCAGTACTTC.

This clone was recorded a few times. The chain has TRBV9 and TRBJ2-1; 10 bases map to TRBD2. CDR1 and CDR2 from the germline V gene are SGDLS and YYNGEE. The junction had 13 bases not matched to a gene; V was cut back by 4 bases and J by 6 bases. The CDR3 contains 17 residues. CDR3 amino acids: CASSPRSLAGAVNEQFF. The CDR3 DNA reads as TGTGCCAGCAGCCCCCGTTCCCTAGCGGGAGCTGTCAATGAGCAGTTCTTC.

The V call is TRBV7-2, the J call TRBJ2-1; TRBD1 matches at 7 bases. The CDR3 runs 13 residues. The germline CDR1 and CDR2 sequences are SGHTA and FQGNSA. Unmatched junction bases numbered 7, after V lost 6 bases and J lost 8 bases. DNA for the CDR3: TGTGCCAGCAGTCCTACAGGGGTGGATGAGCAGTTCTTC. Translated: CASSPTGVDEQFF. The full variable domain, rest sourced from reference TRBV7-2 and TRBJ2-1, is GAGVSQSPSNKVTEKGKDVELRCDPISGHTALYWYRQSLGQGLEFLIYFQGNSAPDKSGLPSDRFSAERTGGSVSTLTIQRTQQEDSAVYLCASSPTGVDEQFFGPGTRLTVL.

The gene calls are TRBV7-2 and TRBJ2-3; 15 nucleotides agree with TRBD2. Trimming took 5 bases from V and 5 from J; bases not matched to a gene: 8. CDR3 length: 17 residues. The germline V gene encodes CDR1 SGHTA and CDR2 FQGNSA. CDR3 sequence: CASSLGLAGGPGDTQYF. The CDR3 region has the DNA TGTGCCAGCAGCCTCGGACTAGCGGGAGGGCCTGGAGATACGCAGTATTTT. The whole variable domain, filled in from reference TRBV7-2 and TRBJ2-3, reads GAGVSQSPSNKVTEKGKDVELRCDPISGHTALYWYRQSLGQGLEFLIYFQGNSAPDKSGLPSDRFSAERTGGSVSTLTIQRTQQEDSAVYLCASSLGLAGGPGDTQYFGPGTRLTVL.

The genes are TRBV5-1 and TRBJ1-2; D is undetermined. In germline, CDR1 is SGHRS, CDR2 YFSETQ. V lost 2 bases and J 7 bases, leaving 18 bases between the germline ends. The CDR3 sequence is 15 residues long. The CDR3 is CASSFETAGDRGYTF. In DNA form, the CDR3 reads TGCGCCAGCAGCTTCGAAACGGCCGGGGATCGTGGCTACACCTTC.

The chain has TRBV15 and TRBJ2-1, with 7 positions matching TRBD2. CDR1 and CDR2 (germline): LNHNV, YYDKDF (reference sequence). V lost 0 bases, J lost 3 bases, and 5 bases stayed unmatched. The CDR3 has 16 amino acids. The CDR3 loop reads CATSREREKDYNEQFF. In nucleotides, the CDR3 is TGTGCCACCAGCAGAGAGCGGGAGAAGGACTACAATGAGCAGTTCTTC. Full variable domain (remainder filled in from reference TRBV15 and TRBJ2-1): DAMVIQNPRYQVTQFGKPVTLSCSQTLNHNVMYWYQQKSSQAPKLLFHYYDKDFNNEADTPDNFQSRRPNTSFCFLDIRSPGLGDTAMYLCATSREREKDYNEQFFGPGTRLTVL.

The chain is built from TRBV7-6 and TRBJ2-7; 8 positions agree with TRBD1. The germline V gene encodes CDR1 SGHVS and CDR2 FNYEAQ. There are 13 residues in the CDR3. V was pared by 6 bases and J by 3 bases, with 4 bases of the junction left unmatched. CDR3 bases: TGTGCCAGCAGTCCGGACAGGGACTACGAGCAGTACTTC. Residues: CASSPDRDYEQYF.

Only one count was recorded for this clone. V usage is TRBV12-3 or TRBV12-4 and J usage is TRBJ2-7; tentative D call: TRBD1 (5 bases). The CDR3 is 13 residues long. V lost 3 bases and J lost 5, with 11 bases in between. CDR3 nucleotides: TGTGCCAGCAGTTTGGACACAGGACACGAGCAGTACTTC. Protein sequence: CASSLDTGHEQYF.

The rearrangement joins TRBV10-1 to TRBJ1-6; D gene uncertain. The CDR3 is 15 amino acids. CDR1 WNHNN and CDR2 SYGVQD come from the germline V gene (reference sequence). The germline V and J ends were trimmed by 0 bases and 6 bases, with 9 bases remaining between them. The CDR3 here is CASSESRGGNSPLHF. CDR3 in DNA: TGCGCCAGCAGTGAGTCACGGGGAGGTAATTCACCCCTCCACTTT.

This clone appeared a single time. V is TRBV13 and J is TRBJ2-1, with D perhaps matching TRBD2 (6 bases). Germline CDR1 is PRHDT and CDR2 is FYEKMQ (reference sequence). This CDR3 contains 14 residues. With 5 bases removed from V and 5 bases from J, the gap between germline ends came to 13 bases. The CDR3 DNA sequence: TGTGCCAGCAGCCCAGGAGGGCTCGACAATGAGCAGTTCTTC. This sequence encodes CASSPGGLDNEQFF.

The gene calls are TRBV7-2 and TRBJ1-2; D unclear. This CDR3 has 13 residues. Trimming shortened V by 1 base and J by 4 bases, and 7 bases separated the two germline ends. Germline lookup yields CDR1 SGHTA and CDR2 FQGNSA. CDR3 amino acids: CASSLGAGYGYTF. The CDR3 DNA sequence: TGTGCCAGCAGCTTAGGGGCCGGCTATGGCTACACCTTC.

This clone was observed a few times. The V call is TRBV6-2 or TRBV6-3, the J call TRBJ2-2; 9 nucleotides match TRBD2. This CDR3 comprises 18 residues. The germline V gene encodes CDR1 MNHEY and CDR2 SVGEGT. The J segment lost 1 base and the V segment lost 2 bases, leaving 8 bases of the junction unmatched. The CDR3 protein is CASSYRTSGSRNTGELFF. CDR3 DNA: TGTGCCAGCAGTTACCGAACTAGCGGGTCCCGGAACACCGGGGAGCTGTTTTTT.

The chain joins TRBV6-5 to TRBJ1-2; tentatively, D is TRBD1 (6 bases). The V end lost 0 bases, the J end lost 8 bases, and 16 bases lay between the germline ends. This CDR3 is built from 15 residues. Looked up from germline, CDR1 is MNHEY and CDR2 is SVGAGI. CDR3 protein: CASSYSGTLTLGYTF. The CDR3 coding sequence is TGTGCCAGCAGTTACTCGGGGACACTCACCCTCGGCTACACCTTC.

This clone was counted once. V usage is TRBV7-9 and J usage is TRBJ2-7; 16 nucleotides agree with TRBD2. V shed 5 bases, J shed 5 bases, and the junction held 12 bases outside the gene matches. The CDR3 runs to 18 residues. CDR1 is SEHNR, CDR2 FQNEAQ, per germline (reference sequence). CDR3 in amino acids: CASSPSGLAGGREDEQYV. CDR3 DNA sequence: TGTGCCAGCAGCCCCTCGGGACTAGCGGGAGGGCGGGAGGACGAGCAGTACGTC.

This chain links TRBV21-1 with TRBJ2-1; the table names TRBD1, a call not compared with the DNA. TRBV21-1 is deemed a pseudogene. CDR3 length: 12 amino acids. CDR3 sequence reads: CASSYNFNEQFF. The CDR3 DNA reads as TGTGCCAGCAGCTACAATTTCAATGAGCAGTTCTTC.

This chain joins TRBV18 and TRBJ1-1; a possible D gene is TRBD1 (6 bases). Trimming shortened V by 6 bases and J by 5 bases, and 13 bases separated the two germline ends. Germline CDR1 reads KGHSH; CDR2 reads LQKENI. The CDR3 spans 13 residues. The CDR3 region has the DNA TGTGCCAGCTCGGGGGGGCGGTGGACTGAAGCTTTCTTT. Its translation: CASSGGRWTEAFF.

V is TRBV4-3 and J is TRBJ2-2; the match to TRBD2 covers 8 bases. The junction had 4 bases not matched to a gene; V was cut back by 0 bases and J by 1 base. From germline, CDR1 is LGHNA and CDR2 YSLEER. CDR3 length: 17 residues. CDR3 nucleotide sequence: TGCGCCAGCAGCCAAGATGTCGCGGGAGGGAACACCGGGGAGCTGTTTTTT. This gives the protein CASSQDVAGGNTGELFF.

V usage is TRBV6-4 and J usage is TRBJ1-2, with TRBD1 identical over 12 bases. V was pared by 5 bases and J by 4 bases, with 8 bases of the junction left unmatched. The germline gives CDR1 MRHNA, CDR2 SNTAGT. The CDR3 is made up of 16 amino acids. Here the CDR3 reads CASSPGTGGAGYGYTF. In DNA, the CDR3 is TGTGCCAGCAGTCCCGGGACAGGGGGCGCGGGCTATGGCTACACCTTC.

The V gene is TRBV9, the J gene TRBJ1-1; D unresolved. V dropped 3 bases and J dropped 1 base, with 13 bases sitting between them. The CDR3 consists of 15 residues. Looked up from germline, CDR1 is SGDLS and CDR2 is YYNGEE. Here the CDR3 DNA reads TGTGCCAGCAGCGCCCCCCAGGCGGGGAACACTGAAGCTTTCTTT. Protein product: CASSAPQAGNTEAFF.

This chain links TRBV2 with TRBJ2-5; TRBD1 matches at 8 bases. Per germline, CDR1 SNHLY and CDR2 FYNNEI. This CDR3 region has 14 residues. V was clipped by 4 bases and J by 2 bases; unmatched bases: 3. CDR3 in DNA: TGTGCCAGCAGTGTCCAGGGGGCTCAAGAGACCCAGTACTTC. This sequence encodes CASSVQGAQETQYF.

This clone was picked up a small number of times. The chain joins TRBV7-2 to TRBJ2-7, with 8 bases that match TRBD1. J lost 2 bases, V lost 3 bases, and 6 bases had no gene match. This CDR3 region has 15 residues. Germline loops: CDR1 SGHTA, CDR2 FQGNSA. CDR3 nucleotide sequence: TGTGCCAGCAGCTTGGTCGGACAGGGAGCCTACGAGCAGTACGTC. Its protein is CASSLVGQGAYEQYV.